This TCR beta chain was recovered during a study of cytomegalovirus exposure and HLA in healthy donors. Method: immunoSEQ multiplex PCR; TCRdb's copy keeps in-frame clones and lacks some. Of fewer than 200,000 clones listed, around nine tenths were seen once; the top ten hold about 1.5%. This CDR3 has 13 residues. The V end lost 3 bases, the J end lost 6 bases, and 11 bases lay between the germline ends. Germline V lookup: CDR1 SEHNR, CDR2 FQNEAQ (reference sequence). The sample comprised PBMCs. The rearrangement uses TRBV7-9 and TRBJ1-1, with D perhaps TRBD1 (6 bases). The source of this sequence is a woman aged 25 to 45 in good health and CMV-seronegative. CDR3 sequence: CASSFSGAPEAFF. CDR3 nucleotides: TGTGCCAGCAGCTTCTCAGGGGCCCCTGAAGCTTTCTTT.